Shown below are 25 T cell receptor beta chains from a single sample sequenced in a study of T-cell memory formation after mild COVID-19. One entry per CDR3 protein, called by TCRdb with MiXCR from the 5' RACE reads. Of under 300,000 distinct CDR3 sequences listed, approximately 16% were seen once; the top ten hold 3.5% to 4%. The material sequenced was PBMCs or a T cell subset sorted from them (not recorded which). The receptor source for this set is a man aged 18 to 29 who had mild COVID-19 (a few samples of this study predate the infection). Cell type and time point are not known.

CDR3 amino acids: CASSYRPTGGSNQPQHF. CDR3 bases: TGTGCCAGCAGTTACCGCCCGACAGGGGGAAGCAATCAGCCCCAGCATTTT. V and J are TRBV6-6 and TRBJ1-5; 9 nucleotides match TRBD1. The CDR3 runs 17 residues. V lost 2 bases to trimming and J lost 1 base; unmatched junction nucleotides: 6. Germline V gene data show CDR1 as MNHNY and CDR2 as SVGAGI (reference sequence).

The chain links TRBV4-1 to TRBJ2-5; TRBD2 matches at 9 bases. Per the germline V gene, CDR1 is MGHRA and CDR2 is YSYEKL. The CDR3 is 16 amino acids. Trimming removed 5 bases from V and 2 bases from J; junction bases left unmatched: 9. CDR3 sequence: CASSAGGAGVQETQYF. CDR3 DNA: TGCGCCAGCAGCGCGGGAGGGGCGGGGGTGCAAGAGACCCAGTACTTC.

The chain recombines TRBV20-1 with TRBJ2-4; 7 positions agree with TRBD1. Losses at the gene ends were 1 base for V and 2 bases for J; bases not matched to a gene: 5. This CDR3 is 15 amino acids long. Germline CDR1 is DFQATT and CDR2 is SNEGSKA (reference sequence). In DNA form, the CDR3 reads TGCAGTGCTAGAGCCTACAGGGGACCCAAAAACATTCAGTACTTC. It specifies CSARAYRGPKNIQYF.

The rearrangement uses TRBV9 and TRBJ2-1; either TRBD1 or TRBD2 may fit D (5 bases each). This CDR3 is 14 amino acids long. Germline V gene sequence: CDR1 SGDLS, CDR2 YYNGEE. Trimming left V 3 bases short and J 3 bases short, with 10 bases between. The CDR3 loop reads CASSAGPFYNEQFF. The CDR3 nucleotides read TGTGCCAGCAGCGCGGGACCTTTCTACAATGAGCAGTTCTTC.

J is TRBJ1-5 and V is TRBV5-1; D might be TRBD1 (6 bases). Germline-derived CDR1 and CDR2 are SGHRS and YFSETQ. This CDR3 has 15 amino acids. With 4 bases removed from V and 7 bases from J, the gap between germline ends came to 18 bases. The CDR3 DNA sequence: TGCGCCAGCAGCGAACAGGGACATTTAGGACAGCCCCAGCATTTT. As protein: CASSEQGHLGQPQHF.

The table lists this clonotype with many counts. The chain is built from TRBV20-1 and TRBJ2-5; 8 nucleotides match TRBD1. This CDR3 comprises 15 residues. Germline CDR1 reads DFQATT; CDR2 reads SNEGSKA (reference sequence). The V and J ends lost 5 bases and 5 bases, in that order; junction bases with no gene match: 13. In nucleotides, the CDR3 is TGCAGTGCTCTCTCACCCGGGACAGGTGGGGAGACCCAGTACTTC. It codes for CSALSPGTGGETQYF.

The chain has TRBV9 and TRBJ2-3, with D possibly TRBD1 on 6 matching bases. Germline assignment: CDR1 SGDLS and CDR2 YYNGEE. The CDR3 consists of 15 residues. Trimming pared 3 bases from V and 5 bases from J, leaving 16 bases between. This CDR3 reads CASSAQLVGGDTQYF. In DNA, the CDR3 is TGTGCCAGCAGCGCCCAACTAGTAGGGGGAGATACGCAGTATTTT.

This clonotype came up once. The chain is built from TRBV5-1 and TRBJ1-6; D not resolved. The CDR3 covers 16 residues. Trimming took off 2 bases at V and 9 bases at J, with 18 bases between the two ends. From germline, CDR1 is SGHRS and CDR2 YFSETQ. The CDR3 spells CASSFIVGPEGSPLHF. The CDR3 DNA reads TGCGCCAGCAGCTTCATCGTAGGGCCGGAGGGTTCACCCCTCCACTTT.

Here the CDR3 reads CASSEPGAGAGYNEQFF. The CDR3 DNA sequence: TGTGCCAGCAGCGAGCCCGGCGCGGGGGCGGGCTACAATGAGCAGTTCTTC. The chain uses TRBV9 and TRBJ2-1, with D tentatively TRBD2 (7 bases). The germline V and J ends were trimmed by 3 bases and 3 bases, with 19 bases remaining between them. CDR1 and CDR2 (germline): SGDLS, YYNGEE. The CDR3 is 17 amino acids. Filled out from reference TRBV9 and TRBJ2-1, the complete variable domain reads DSGVTQTPKHLITATGQRVTLRCSPRSGDLSVYWYQQSLDQGLQFLIQYYNGEERAKGNILERFSAQQFPDLHSELNLSSLELGDSALYFCASSEPGAGAGYNEQFFGPGTRLTVL.

The chain links TRBV7-9 to TRBJ1-2; D is undetermined. This CDR3 is 15 amino acids long. V gave up 3 bases and J gave up 1 base, with 12 bases separating them. Germline lookup yields CDR1 SEHNR and CDR2 FQNEAQ (reference sequence). Here the CDR3 DNA reads TGTGCCAGCAGCTTCGGGCCCGTTAATAACTATGGCTACACCTTC. As protein: CASSFGPVNNYGYTF.

This clonotype showed up just a few times. This sequence joins TRBV3-1 and TRBJ2-7, with 7 bases aligning to TRBD1. The CDR3 contains 14 residues. Germline loops: CDR1 LGHDT, CDR2 YNNKEL (reference sequence). Trimming removed 3 bases from V and 2 bases from J; junction bases left unmatched: 4. CDR3 DNA: TGTGCCAGCAGCCAGACAGGGCTCGCCTACGAGCAGTACTTC. Amino acid sequence: CASSQTGLAYEQYF.

Only a few counts were recorded for this clonotype. V gene TRBV7-9 combines with J gene TRBJ2-5; 7 bases agree with TRBD2. Germline-derived CDR1 and CDR2 are SEHNR and FQNEAQ (reference sequence). V dropped 5 bases and J dropped 4; count of bases not matched to a gene: 7. The CDR3 covers 14 residues. The CDR3 region is CASSATGGAETQYF. CDR3 nucleotide sequence: TGTGCCAGCAGCGCCACGGGGGGAGCAGAGACCCAGTACTTC.

This clonotype was picked up a small number of times. The rearrangement uses TRBV6-2 or TRBV6-3 and TRBJ2-1; 12 bases are a match to TRBD2. Germline lookup yields CDR1 MNHEY and CDR2 SVGEGT. With V trimmed by 4 bases and J by 7 bases, 2 bases remained unmatched. This CDR3 is built from 14 residues. CDR3 residues: CASSSTSGGNEQFF. In nucleotides, the CDR3 is TGTGCCAGCAGTTCCACTAGCGGGGGGAATGAGCAGTTCTTC.

V and J are TRBV5-6 and TRBJ1-2; weak D call: TRBD1 (5 bases). This CDR3 is built from 16 residues. The V gene's germline CDR1 is SGHDT and CDR2 YYEEEE. V was clipped by 0 bases and J by 3 bases, with 15 bases between them. Here the CDR3 DNA reads TGTGCCAGCAGCTTGGACGGGACGCCTGAGGACTATGGCTACACCTTC. Protein sequence: CASSLDGTPEDYGYTF.

The table lists this clonotype with many counts. This rearrangement joins TRBV7-2 to TRBJ2-7; 8 nucleotides line up with TRBD2. CDR1 and CDR2 (germline): SGHTA, FQGNSA. The CDR3 runs 15 residues. Germline trimming cut 4 bases from V and 0 bases from J; bases unmatched to any gene: 5. The CDR3 coding sequence is TGTGCCAGCAGCTCCCGCGGGGGGCACTCCTACGAGCAGTACGTC. It translates to CASSSRGGHSYEQYV.

In this sample, this clonotype turned up a few times. The CDR3, as DNA: TGTGCCAGCAGCTTTAGCGTCTCCTACGAGCAGTACGTC. Translating gives CASSFSVSYEQYV. The V call is TRBV7-2, the J call TRBJ2-7, with D perhaps matching TRBD2 (5 bases). The CDR3 length is 13 residues. Trimming removed 3 bases from V and 0 bases from J, with 6 bases in between. Germline V gives CDR1 SGHTA, CDR2 FQGNSA.

This clonotype was seen many times. This chain uses TRBV29-1 with TRBJ2-1, with D perhaps matching TRBD2 (6 bases). The V and J ends lost 4 bases and 7 bases respectively, with 20 bases between them. The CDR3 loop spans 15 amino acids. Germline V gene data show CDR1 as SQVTM and CDR2 as ANQGSEA. The CDR3 DNA follows: TGCAGCGTTGTGCGAATGCCGGGAGAGTCAAATGAGCAGTTCTTC. Its translation is CSVVRMPGESNEQFF.

The chain is built from TRBV27 and TRBJ1-1; TRBD1 matches 7 bases. Looked up from germline, CDR1 is MNHEY and CDR2 is SMNVEV (reference sequence). Germline trimming cut 8 bases from V and 7 bases from J; bases unmatched to any gene: 10. The CDR3 loop spans 13 amino acids. This chain's CDR3 is CASRLRGTGEAFF. Here the CDR3 DNA reads TGTGCCAGCCGCCTCAGGGGGACGGGTGAAGCTTTCTTT.

This clonotype was found a few times. The chain carries TRBV4-3 and TRBJ2-3; no clear D. Trimming stripped 1 base from V and 2 bases from J, with 10 bases between. Germline CDR1 reads LGHNA; CDR2 reads YSLEER. This CDR3 is 15 amino acids long. The CDR3 reads CASSQATTVTDTQYF. Here the CDR3 DNA reads TGCGCCAGCAGCCAAGCAACCACAGTCACAGATACGCAGTATTTT.

V gene TRBV20-1 combines with J gene TRBJ1-4, with 7 positions matching TRBD1. After removal of 5 bases from V and 5 bases from J, the junction contained 8 bases not matched to a gene. The germline V gene has CDR1 DFQATT and CDR2 SNEGSKA (reference sequence). This CDR3 is built from 14 residues. CDR3 DNA sequence: TGCAGTGCTGCCAACAGGGGACGAAATGAAAAACTGTTTTTT. Protein product: CSAANRGRNEKLFF.

This clonotype was counted a few times. The chain uses TRBV12-3 or TRBV12-4 and TRBJ1-5; D remains unclear. The germline V and J ends were trimmed by 6 bases and 6 bases, with 15 bases remaining between them. The CDR3 has 14 amino acids. The CDR3 loop is CASSLGSVPQPQHF. The CDR3 region has the DNA TGTGCCAGCAGCTTGGGGAGCGTCCCTCAGCCCCAGCATTTT.

This clonotype was detected a few times. This sequence joins TRBV20-1 and TRBJ1-2; D remains ambiguous. Germline lookup yields CDR1 DFQATT and CDR2 SNEGSKA (reference sequence). Trimming cost V 3 bases and J 1 base, with 9 bases left between them. The CDR3 is 13 residues long. CDR3 nucleotide sequence: TGCAGTGCTAGTGGGGTGGGTAACTATGGCTACACCTTC. Translating it yields CSASGVGNYGYTF.

This clonotype appeared a few times. The J gene is TRBJ1-6, the V gene TRBV4-1, with 7 bases fitting TRBD1. The CDR3 covers 15 residues. V gave up 0 bases and J gave up 7 bases; unmatched junction bases: 3. Germline CDR1 and CDR2: MGHRA and YSYEKL. CDR3 loop: CASSQEAGGNSPLHF. The CDR3, as DNA: TGCGCCAGCAGCCAAGAGGCAGGGGGAAATTCACCCCTCCACTTT.

The rearrangement uses TRBV7-2 and TRBJ1-1, with TRBD1 identical over 7 bases. J was trimmed by 11 bases and V by 5 bases; bases with no gene match: 11. The germline V gene has CDR1 SGHTA and CDR2 FQGNSA. The CDR3 contains 13 residues. This CDR3 reads CASSLETGSPAFF. The CDR3 nucleotides read TGTGCCAGCAGCCTAGAGACAGGGTCCCCGGCTTTCTTT. Full variable domain (outside the CDR3, taken from reference TRBV7-2 and TRBJ1-1): GAGVSQSPSNKVTEKGKDVELRCDPISGHTALYWYRQSLGQGLEFLIYFQGNSAPDKSGLPSDRFSAERTGGSVSTLTIQRTQQEDSAVYLCASSLETGSPAFFGQGTRLTVV.

At least ten counts were recorded for this clonotype. V is TRBV6-2 or TRBV6-3 and J is TRBJ1-2; 10 positions agree with TRBD1. Germline lookup yields CDR1 MNHEY and CDR2 SVGEGT. CDR3 length equals 13 residues. With V trimmed by 5 bases and J by 4 bases, 1 base remained unmatched. As DNA, the CDR3 is TGTGCCAGCAGTCGGGACAGGGGCTATGGCTACACCTTC. Translating gives CASSRDRGYGYTF.